This TCR beta chain comes out of a study of T cell responses to AZD1222 COVID-19 vaccine. Measured with immunoSEQ multiplex PCR; TCRdb has only the in-frame clones, and not every one. This sample has 100,000 or so clones, with just under 90% found just once. General study points: The sample set comprised mostly white British donors with more females, and clonal diversity was possibly underestimated. Researchers took repertoire samples only after the peak T cell response had come. Spike-spanning, vaccine-associated CD4 TCRs were dominant at 160-218 and 743-854. Increases in Spike-specific TCR breadth and depth were seen after two AZD1222 doses.

Trimming left V 2 bases short and J 4 bases short, with 38 bases between. The CDR3 covers 23 residues. Per the germline V gene, CDR1 is MRHNA and CDR2 is SNTAGT. With regard to this clone: What it binds is not known.

The sequences come from peripheral blood, collected on day 0 of AZD1222 vaccination. The source is an adult in good health. V is TRBV6-4 and J is TRBJ2-5; perhaps TRBD1 as D (6 bases). The CDR3, as DNA: TGTGCCAGCAGTGACAGGCCTCATTCCGCTTTTGTTTTTGACAGGAGAGGGAGAGAGACCCAGTACTTC. Its protein product is CASSDRPHSAFVFDRRGRETQYF.